Shown below are 23 T cell receptor beta chains from a single sample sequenced in a study of T-cell memory formation after mild COVID-19. Each CDR3 protein gets one entry after TCRdb re-called the 5' RACE reads with MiXCR. The table has 340,000 or so distinct CDR3 sequences, approximately 13% seen once. The sequenced material came from PBMCs or a T cell subset sorted from them (not recorded which). Every receptor here comes from a man in his late teens or twenties who had mild COVID-19 (a few samples of this study predate the infection). Cell type and time point are not known.

This clonotype was counted a few times. The chain links TRBV29-1 to TRBJ2-3; a possible D gene is TRBD1 (6 bases). The V gene lost 6 bases and the J gene lost 3 bases, with 13 bases spanning the gap. The CDR3 sequence is 13 residues long. CDR1 and CDR2 (germline): SQVTM, ANQGSEA. The CDR3 sequence: CSVPGENTDTQYF. The CDR3 DNA is TGCAGCGTGCCAGGGGAAAATACAGATACGCAGTATTTT.

This chain joins TRBV7-9 and TRBJ1-2; D might be TRBD1 (5 bases). V was shortened by 3 bases and J by 2 bases, with 10 bases between the two germline ends. The CDR3 runs 14 residues. Germline CDR1 reads SEHNR; CDR2 reads FQNEAQ (reference sequence). This CDR3 is CASSFTGTNYGYTF. For the CDR3, the DNA is TGTGCCAGCAGCTTTACAGGAACCAACTATGGCTACACCTTC.

In its sample, this clonotype was seen a few times. The chain uses TRBV6-2 or TRBV6-3 and TRBJ2-4; 9 positions match TRBD1. The V gene's germline CDR1 is MNHEY and CDR2 SVGEGT. This CDR3 is 13 amino acids long. V shed 8 bases and J 8 bases; nucleotides not matched to a gene: 7. The CDR3 region has the DNA TGTGCCAGCGAGGACAGGGGTAGGGACATTCAGTACTTC. It encodes CASEDRGRDIQYF.

This clonotype occurred a few times. The J gene is TRBJ2-6, the V gene TRBV7-2; 9 bases are shared with TRBD2. The trim removed 5 bases at V and 0 bases at J, leaving 8 bases unmatched. The CDR3 sequence is 18 residues long. From germline, CDR1 is SGHTA and CDR2 FQGNSA. The CDR3 sequence: CASSLLAGSFSGANVLTF. In nucleotides, the CDR3 is TGTGCCAGCAGCCTCCTAGCGGGATCTTTCTCTGGGGCCAACGTCCTGACTTTC.

This clonotype was seen ten or more times. This rearrangement joins TRBV5-1 to TRBJ2-4, with D possibly TRBD2 on 7 matching bases. The CDR3 is made up of 16 amino acids. Germline CDR1 is SGHRS and CDR2 is YFSETQ. The germline V and J ends were trimmed by 0 bases and 7 bases, with 17 bases remaining between them. The CDR3 nucleotides read TGCGCCAGCAGCTTGGGGGCCGGGGGGCCCGGGAACATTCAGTACTTC. It translates to CASSLGAGGPGNIQYF.

This clonotype was detected a few times. This chain uses TRBV20-1 with TRBJ1-2; weak D call: TRBD1 (5 bases). Trimming removed 6 bases at V and 7 bases at J, with 15 bases between. Germline V gene lookup returns CDR1 DFQATT and CDR2 SNEGSKA (reference sequence). The CDR3 loop spans 12 amino acids. The CDR3 here is CSALTRDSGYTF. In DNA, the CDR3 is TGCAGTGCGCTGACCAGGGATAGTGGCTACACCTTC.

The chain recombines TRBV7-3 with TRBJ2-3; no definite D call. This CDR3 region has 13 residues. Trimming cost V 5 bases and J 4 bases, with 10 bases left between them. Germline loops: CDR1 SGHTA, CDR2 FQGTGA. CDR3 in DNA: TGTGCCAGCAGCCAAGAGATCGCAGATACGCAGTATTTT. Translating it yields CASSQEIADTQYF. Supplemented by reference TRBV7-3 and TRBJ2-3, the full variable domain reads GAGVSQTPSNKVTEKGKYVELRCDPISGHTALYWYRQSLGQGPEFLIYFQGTGAADDSGLPNDRFFAVRPEGSVSTLKIQRTERGDSAVYLCASSQEIADTQYFGPGTRLTVL.

CDR3 coding DNA: TGCGCCAGCAGCCCCGGGTCGAGCTCCCATAGGGAGACCCAGTACTTC. Its protein is CASSPGSSSHRETQYF. This chain joins TRBV5-1 and TRBJ2-5; D unresolved. Germline V CDR1 and CDR2: SGHRS, YFSETQ. The V gene lost 4 bases and the J gene lost 5 bases, with 21 bases spanning the gap. The CDR3 is 16 residues long.

The V gene is TRBV24-1, the J gene TRBJ2-5; no reliable D call. Germline V gene lookup returns CDR1 KGHDR and CDR2 SFDVKD. Between the trimmed V and J ends, which lost 0 bases and 5 bases, there was a span of 3 bases. The CDR3 runs to 12 residues. CDR3 region: CATSDLGETQYF. The DNA of the CDR3 is TGTGCCACCAGTGATTTGGGGGAGACCCAGTACTTC.

Many counts were recorded for this clonotype. This sequence joins TRBV6-5 and TRBJ1-1; D unclear. With 5 bases removed from V and 0 bases from J, the gap between germline ends came to 13 bases. The CDR3 is 15 residues long. In germline, CDR1 is MNHEY, CDR2 SVGAGI. CDR3 residues: CASSPQQSMNTEAFF. As DNA, the CDR3 is TGTGCCAGCAGTCCCCAACAGAGCATGAACACTGAAGCTTTCTTT.

The chain links TRBV2 to TRBJ2-1, with 8 bases fitting TRBD1. Germline V gene lookup returns CDR1 SNHLY and CDR2 FYNNEI. This CDR3 is 15 amino acids long. With V trimmed by 6 bases and J by 4 bases, 8 bases remained unmatched. The CDR3 bases are TGTGCCAGCAGGAGGGACAGGAACTCTTACAATGAGCAGTTCTTC. It translates to CASRRDRNSYNEQFF.

This clonotype was detected a few times. The chain joins TRBV19 to TRBJ1-1, with D possibly being TRBD1 (6 bases). There are 16 residues in the CDR3. CDR1 is LNHDA and CDR2 is SQIVND in the germline V gene (reference sequence). V lost 6 bases, J lost 4 bases, and 21 bases lay in between. CDR3 nucleotide sequence: TGTGCCAGTAGCGGGATCCCGGGGCGCAGGGGCACTGAAGCTTTCTTT. Translating it yields CASSGIPGRRGTEAFF.

A few counts support this clonotype. The chain couples TRBV7-8 to TRBJ1-2, with D hard to call. In germline, CDR1 is SGHVS, CDR2 FQNEAQ. Trimming cost V 6 bases and J 4 bases, with 18 bases left between them. The CDR3 runs to 15 residues. The CDR3 bases are TGTGCCAGCAGAGAGAAGGACTATAAGGGCTATGGCTACACCTTC. Amino acids: CASREKDYKGYGYTF.

This clonotype was seen only a few times. The chain couples TRBV7-9 to TRBJ1-6; no reliable D call. Trimming cost V 8 bases and J 14 bases, with 13 bases left between them. Germline-derived CDR1 and CDR2 are SEHNR and FQNEAQ (reference sequence). This CDR3 has 11 amino acids. The CDR3 sequence is CASGSNLALHF. CDR3 DNA: TGTGCCAGCGGGTCTAATTTGGCCCTCCACTTT.

V usage is TRBV7-8 and J usage is TRBJ2-7; the match to TRBD1 covers 8 bases. The CDR3 extends over 13 amino acids. Germline V gene data show CDR1 as SGHVS and CDR2 as FQNEAQ. The ends lost 4 bases at V and 6 bases at J; junction bases unmatched: 5. CDR3 coding DNA: TGTGCCAGCAGCTACAATGACAGGGGCGAGCAGTACTTC. Translation gives CASSYNDRGEQYF.

The chain is built from TRBV7-2 and TRBJ2-3; 7 bases line up with TRBD2. Germline V lookup: CDR1 SGHTA, CDR2 FQGNSA. V was pared by 8 bases and J by 5 bases, with 1 base of the junction left unmatched. The CDR3 contains 11 residues. The CDR3 DNA follows: TGTGCCAGCCGGGAGGTAGATACGCAGTATTTT. Its protein is CASREVDTQYF.

This clonotype was recorded many times. This chain connects TRBV12-3 or TRBV12-4 to TRBJ2-7, with TRBD1 identical over 7 bases. Losses at the gene ends were 6 bases for V and 2 bases for J; bases not matched to a gene: 4. The CDR3 is made up of 13 amino acids. CDR3 amino acids: CASSSTGTYEQYV. CDR3 bases: TGTGCCAGCAGCTCGACAGGGACCTACGAGCAGTACGTC.

This clonotype occurred a few times. The chain combines TRBV18 with TRBJ2-1; 7 bases agree with TRBD1. With 6 bases clipped from V and 10 bases from J, the junction kept 3 bases outside the gene matches. This CDR3 has 11 residues. CDR1 and CDR2 from the germline V gene are KGHSH and LQKENI. The DNA of the CDR3 is TGTGCCAGCTCCCAGGGGGAAGAGCAGTTCTTC. Protein product: CASSQGEEQFF.

This clonotype was seen a few times. The rearrangement joins TRBV12-3 or TRBV12-4 to TRBJ1-2; 7 bases align to TRBD1. This CDR3 is built from 13 residues. V gave up 7 bases and J gave up 7 bases; unmatched junction bases: 9. DNA for the CDR3: TGTGCCAGCACTTCCGGGACAGCGGCTGGCTACACCTTC. Its protein product is CASTSGTAAGYTF.

The J gene is TRBJ1-2, the V gene TRBV7-2; TRBD1 is a possible D gene (5 bases). The CDR3 consists of 17 residues. Trimming removed 7 bases at V and 2 bases at J, with 23 bases between. CDR1 and CDR2 (germline): SGHTA, FQGNSA. In nucleotides, the CDR3 is TGTGCCAGCATGGGCTTGGGGCAGCCGAGCTCCAACTATGGCTACACCTTC. It is translated as CASMGLGQPSSNYGYTF.

This clonotype was picked up a small number of times. J is TRBJ1-6 and V is TRBV4-1; no reliable D call. Germline V gene sequence: CDR1 MGHRA, CDR2 YSYEKL. The CDR3 is made up of 15 amino acids. V was shortened by 3 bases and J by 10 bases, with 16 bases between the two germline ends. In DNA form, the CDR3 reads TGCGCCAGCAGCCAGACCCGGGTCCCCGGGTCACCCCTCCACTTT. Its protein product is CASSQTRVPGSPLHF.

There are a few counts of this clonotype. CDR3 loop: CASTPGNEKLFF. The CDR3 nucleotides read TGTGCCAGCACCCCGGGTAATGAAAAACTGTTTTTT. J is TRBJ1-4 and V is TRBV12-3 or TRBV12-4; no reliable D call. With 7 bases removed from V and 4 bases from J, the gap between germline ends came to 7 bases. This CDR3 is built from 12 residues.

This clonotype has more than one count but fewer than ten. The rearrangement joins TRBV12-5 to TRBJ1-5; weak D call: TRBD1 (6 bases). The CDR3 is 14 residues long. The ends were cut back, 6 bases at V and 5 bases at J, with 14 bases in the middle. Germline assignment: CDR1 LGHNT and CDR2 FRNRAP. CDR3 nucleotide sequence: TGTGCTAGTGGGCAGGGGAGAACCGATCAGCCCCAGCATTTT. Encoded protein: CASGQGRTDQPQHF.